These T cell receptor beta chains were read from a single sample in a study of cytomegalovirus exposure and HLA in healthy donors. Assay: immunoSEQ multiplex PCR; the TCRdb copy retains only in-frame clones and omits some. The sample holds approximately 170,000 clones, approximately 80% seen once. Material for sequencing was PBMCs. These receptors originate from a male donor in good health and CMV-seronegative. Each CDR3 is given with its conserved first and last residue. A D gene is named only where the DNA matches it firmly. Not every row has a clone size; where given, it reads once, few, many or a size class.

clone_size	j_call	v_call	d_call	cdr3_aa	cdr3_nt
-	TRBJ1-1	TRBV18	-	CASSPMASNTEAFF	TGTGCCAGCTCACCGATGGCATCGAACACTGAAGCTTTCTTT
few	TRBJ2-7	TRBV2	TRBD1	CASSQRTGGRSYEQYF	TGTGCCAGCAGCCAAAGGACAGGGGGAAGGTCCTACGAGCAGTACTTC
-	TRBJ2-3	TRBV4-1	TRBD2	CASSPRLAGTDTQYF	TGCGCCAGCAGTCCCAGACTAGCGGGGACAGATACGCAGTATTTT
once	TRBJ2-1	TRBV28	TRBD2	CASSLGVLGRASGRTTTYNEQFF	TGTGCCAGCAGTTTAGGAGTTTTGGGGAGGGCTAGCGGGAGGACTACCACCTACAATGAGCAGTTCTTC
-	TRBJ2-1	TRBV19	-	CASSTGMGGYNEQFF	TGTGCCAGTAGTACAGGGATGGGAGGATACAATGAGCAGTTCTTC
-	TRBJ2-2	TRBV2	TRBD1	CASSGQGGTGELFF	TGTGCCAGCAGTGGACAGGGTGGAACCGGGGAGCTGTTTTTT
few	TRBJ2-7	TRBV7-2	TRBD2	CASSQATGLAGEQQYF	TGTGCCAGCAGCCAAGCGACGGGACTAGCGGGAGAGCAGCAGTACTTC
-	TRBJ1-3	TRBV4-3	-	CASSQAIDRRDTIYF	TGCGCCAGCAGCCAAGCCATTGACAGGCGAGACACCATATATTTT
-	TRBJ1-6	TRBV2	-	CASSEGSGGAGSPLHF	TGTGCCAGCAGTGAAGGTTCTGGGGGCGCCGGTTCACCCCTCCACTTT
once	TRBJ2-7	TRBV6-1	TRBD2	CATSGAALGEQYF	TGTGCCACAAGCGGGGCTGCCCTCGGCGAGCAGTACTTC
-	TRBJ2-2	TRBV5-1	TRBD2	CASSLGTSPTGELFF	TGCGCCAGCAGCTTGGGGACTAGCCCCACCGGGGAGCTGTTTTTT
-	TRBJ1-3	TRBV7-9	TRBD1	CASSLDRASGNTIYF	TGTGCCAGCAGCCTCGACAGGGCCTCTGGAAACACCATATATTTT
-	TRBJ2-5	TRBV10-3	TRBD1	CAISEDRDGQETQYF	TGTGCCATCAGTGAGGACAGGGATGGGCAAGAGACCCAGTACTTC
-	TRBJ1-5	TRBV7-8	TRBD1	CASSPWTGPGQPQHF	TGTGCCAGCAGCCCTTGGACAGGGCCAGGTCAGCCCCAGCATTTT
-	TRBJ2-1	TRBV28	TRBD2	CASTGALAGPNEQFF	TGTGCCAGTACAGGTGCTTTAGCGGGACCCAATGAGCAGTTCTTC
-	TRBJ2-7	TRBV27	-	CASSTGQSPESEQYF	TGTGCCAGCAGTACGGGACAATCCCCCGAATCAGAGCAGTACTTC
-	TRBJ1-1	TRBV29-1	TRBD1	CSVKSTDREAFF	TGCAGCGTTAAGAGTACGGACAGGGAAGCTTTCTTT
-	TRBJ2-7	TRBV5-8	-	CASGRKWALSGEQYF	TGTGCCAGCGGCAGGAAATGGGCCCTATCCGGCGAGCAGTACTTC
once	TRBJ2-3	TRBV5-1	TRBD2	CASSLSTSGSTDTQYF	TGCGCCAGCAGCTTGTCGACTAGCGGTAGCACAGATACGCAGTATTTT
-	TRBJ1-1	TRBV5-1	TRBD1	CASSSGLTGGPNTEAFF	TGCGCCAGCAGCTCTGGTCTGACAGGGGGACCGAACACTGAAGCTTTCTTT
once	TRBJ2-2	TRBV7-2	-	CASSKDNTGELFF	TGTGCCAGCAGCAAAGACAATACCGGGGAGCTGTTTTTT
-	TRBJ2-3	TRBV28	TRBD1	CASRAGTGNSDTQYF	TGTGCCAGCAGAGCCGGGACAGGGAATTCAGATACGCAGTATTTT
once	TRBJ2-6	TRBV27	TRBD1	CASSTRVTGTGANVLTF	TGTGCCAGCAGTACCCGGGTGACAGGGACTGGGGCCAACGTCCTGACTTTC
-	TRBJ2-7	TRBV6-1	TRBD1	CASMFGTGNPYEQYF	TGTGCCAGCATGTTCGGGACAGGAAACCCCTACGAGCAGTACTTC
-	TRBJ2-6	TRBV9	TRBD2	CASSVRLAGSFSSGANVLTF	TGTGCCAGCAGCGTACGACTAGCGGGGTCCTTTAGCTCTGGGGCCAACGTCCTGACTTTC
-	TRBJ1-3	TRBV7-3	-	CASSHGPRDTGNTIYF	TGTGCCAGCAGCCACGGTCCCCGGGACACTGGAAACACCATATATTTT
-	TRBJ2-2	TRBV5-1	TRBD1	CASSVGTGLGELFF	TGCGCCAGCAGCGTCGGGACAGGGTTAGGGGAGCTGTTTTTT
few	TRBJ1-4	TRBV6-5	-	CASSLRQSLNEKLFF	TGTGCCAGCAGTTTACGACAGAGTCTAAATGAAAAACTGTTTTTT
-	TRBJ2-7	TRBV6-6	TRBD1	CASSYADRGTYEQYF	TGTGCCAGCAGTTACGCCGACAGGGGCACCTACGAGCAGTACTTC
-	TRBJ2-6	TRBV6-4	TRBD2	CASSEAGASGANVLTF	TGTGCCAGCAGTGAAGCGGGGGCCTCTGGGGCCAACGTCCTGACTTTC
-	TRBJ2-5	TRBV5-4	TRBD2	CASSLYSGVQETQYF	TGTGCCAGCAGCTTGTATAGCGGGGTACAAGAGACCCAGTACTTC
-	TRBJ2-7	TRBV7-8	-	CASSARSRQWPLEQYF	TGTGCCAGCAGCGCCCGCTCCCGACAGTGGCCCCTCGAGCAGTACTTC
-	TRBJ2-3	TRBV9	TRBD2	CASSVAPSGGANTQYF	TGTGCCAGCAGCGTAGCCCCTAGCGGGGGGGCAAATACGCAGTATTTT
-	TRBJ2-1	TRBV4-3	TRBD2	CASSSSAGEVHNEQFF	TGCGCCAGCAGCTCCTCAGCGGGAGAGGTCCACAATGAGCAGTTCTTC
-	TRBJ2-7	TRBV5-1	TRBD1	CASSSGQGASYEQYF	TGCGCCAGCAGCTCCGGACAGGGGGCCTCCTACGAGCAGTACTTC
-	TRBJ2-7	TRBV4-1	-	CASSLRLSYEQYF	TGCGCCAGCAGCCTGCGCCTCTCCTACGAGCAGTACTTC
-	TRBJ1-2	TRBV4-3	-	CASSLYPLPREDGYPF	TGCGCCAGCAGCCTCTATCCATTACCCAGGGAAGACGGCTACCCCTTC
-	TRBJ1-2	TRBV28	-	CASSLLAPNYGYPF	TGTGCCAGCAGTTTATTGGCCCCCAACTATGGCTACCCCTTC
-	TRBJ1-1	TRBV27	TRBD1	CASSPGTGALGVNTEAFF	TGTGCCAGCAGTCCCGGGACAGGGGCCCTGGGGGTGAACACTGAAGCTTTCTTT
-	TRBJ2-4	TRBV2	-	CASSPQGSKNIQYF	TGTGCCAGCAGTCCGCAGGGGAGCAAAAACATTCAGTACTTC